This is a list of T cell receptor beta chains from one sample in a study of cytomegalovirus exposure and HLA in healthy donors. Some clones are missing from TCRdb's copy, which holds only in-frame ones; the method was immunoSEQ multiplex PCR. This table has approximately 100,000 clones, about a tenth appearing once. Material: PBMCs. These receptors were collected from a man in his forties in good health and CMV-seropositive. Each CDR3 is given with its conserved first and last residue. Each record gives: J gene, V gene, CDR3 protein.

TRBJ2-1 | TRBV29-1 | CSVRSSGIITEQFF
TRBJ2-2 | TRBV5-6 | CASSLTPYAGVTGELFF
TRBJ2-3 | TRBV2 | CASSETSGRVHTQYF
TRBJ2-1 | TRBV5-1 | CASSMGQGVGNEQFF
TRBJ2-7 | TRBV28 | CASSSGTGGAEQYF
TRBJ1-1 | TRBV10-3 | CAISRDREGTEAFF
TRBJ2-1 | TRBV7-9 | CASSLRGGTSGSNEQFF
TRBJ2-1 | TRBV27 | CASSLEPVSYNEQFF
TRBJ2-5 | TRBV29-1 | CSVRPSGKQETQYF
TRBJ1-5 | TRBV18 | CASSPGQGGQPQHF
TRBJ2-1 | TRBV5-6 | CASSGTGRNNEQFF
TRBJ1-5 | TRBV6-6 | CASSYSVVQPQHF
TRBJ2-7 | TRBV5-1 | CASSFRGGPYEQYF
TRBJ1-5 | TRBV6-5 | CASSRTEHRDQPQHF
TRBJ2-1 | TRBV7-3 | CASTPPGGNEQFF